This passage covers 30 T cell receptor beta chains from one sample sequenced in a study of blood T cell repertoires in COVID-19. The protocol was immunoSEQ multiplex PCR, while the TCRdb copy is restricted to in-frame clones and leaves out a portion. The sample yields just under 65,000 clones, around 80% seen once. Sequenced input: peripheral blood. The receptor source for this set is a man aged 55 to 70 with COVID-19, enrolled during active disease.

Comment on this clone: An end of the junction does not agree with germline; a read error may underlie this. The chain has TRBV5-1 and TRBJ2-7; perhaps TRBD2 as D (5 bases). CDR1 and CDR2 from the germline V gene are SGHRS and YFSETQ. The CDR3 consists of 14 residues. CDR3: CASTLSGPSYEQYF. The CDR3 DNA sequence: TGCGCCAGCACCTTGAGCGGACCGTCCTACGAGCAGTACTTC.

The V call is TRBV10-3, the J call TRBJ2-3; perhaps TRBD2 as D (6 bases). Per the germline V gene, CDR1 is ENHRY and CDR2 is SYGVKD. The CDR3 spans 15 residues. The V end lost 2 bases, the J end lost 2 bases, and 11 bases lay between the germline ends. The CDR3 sequence is CAISEGGLITDTQYF. The DNA for the CDR3 is TGTGCCATCAGTGAGGGGGGACTTATCACAGATACGCAGTATTTT.

The genes are TRBV20-1 and TRBJ1-2, with 8 nucleotides matching TRBD1. Germline V gene sequence: CDR1 DFQATT, CDR2 SNEGSKA (reference sequence). J lost 0 bases, V lost 3 bases, and 9 bases had no gene match. The CDR3 contains 16 residues. This CDR3 reads CSASLPGQATNYGYTF. The DNA of the CDR3 is TGCAGTGCTAGTCTACCGGGACAGGCGACTAACTATGGCTACACCTTC.

This clone has just a few counts. V and J are TRBV5-1 and TRBJ1-1, with 8 positions matching TRBD1. Germline CDR1 is SGHRS and CDR2 is YFSETQ. This CDR3 has 17 residues. V shed 4 bases, J shed 3 bases, and the junction held 14 bases outside the gene matches. CDR3 bases: TGCGCCAGCAGCACCGGACAGGGCCGGGGTAGGTACACTGAAGCTTTCTTT. Its translation is CASSTGQGRGRYTEAFF. The full variable domain, rest sourced from reference TRBV5-1 and TRBJ1-1, is KAGVTQTPRYLIKTRGQQVTLSCSPISGHRSVSWYQQTPGQGLQFLFEYFSETQRNKGNFPGRFSGRQFSNSRSEMNVSTLELGDSALYLCASSTGQGRGRYTEAFFGQGTRLTVV.

This chain uses TRBV15 with TRBJ2-3; D is unresolved. The CDR3 totals 13 residues. The V gene's germline CDR1 is LNHNV and CDR2 YYDKDF (reference sequence). Trimming pared 0 bases from V and 4 bases from J, leaving 5 bases between. DNA for the CDR3: TGTGCCACCAGCAGAGATCGAGCAGATACGCAGTATTTT. This encodes CATSRDRADTQYF.

This clone has just one count. V usage is TRBV6-5 and J usage is TRBJ1-5; D possibly corresponds to TRBD1 (5 bases). The CDR3 consists of 13 residues. From germline, CDR1 is MNHEY and CDR2 SVGAGI. Trimming stripped 5 bases from V and 7 bases from J, with 12 bases between. The CDR3 here is CASSQGGRQPQHF. The CDR3 DNA follows: TGTGCCAGCAGTCAGGGAGGTCGGCAGCCCCAGCATTTT.

V is TRBV20-1 and J is TRBJ2-7; TRBD1 might be the D (5 bases). CDR3 length: 11 residues. CDR1 DFQATT and CDR2 SNEGSKA come from the germline V gene (reference sequence). V shed 4 bases and J shed 8 bases, with 12 bases lying between them. CDR3 sequence reads: CSATQMGQQYF. CDR3 coding DNA: TGCAGTGCTACTCAAATGGGGCAGCAGTACTTC.

This clone was found many times. The chain carries TRBV5-1 and TRBJ2-2; 9 nucleotides line up with TRBD1. V lost 4 bases and J lost 5; bases outside the gene matches: 6. CDR1 SGHRS and CDR2 YFSETQ come from the germline V gene. The CDR3 extends over 15 amino acids. CDR3 amino acids: CASSTRDRDTGELFF. In nucleotides, the CDR3 is TGCGCCAGCAGCACCCGGGACAGGGATACCGGGGAGCTGTTTTTT.

The rearrangement uses TRBV12-5 and TRBJ1-1; D is perhaps TRBD1 (5 bases). This CDR3 has 15 residues. Trimming took 5 bases from V and 5 from J, leaving 18 bases between them. Germline V gives CDR1 LGHNT, CDR2 FRNRAP. The CDR3 nucleotides read TGTGCTAGTGGTCTCCTCGTCGGGGGGTGGACTGAAGCTTTCTTT. Protein product: CASGLLVGGWTEAFF. The full variable domain, with the rest looked up from reference TRBV12-5 and TRBJ1-1, is DARVTQTPRHKVTEMGQEVTMRCQPILGHNTVFWYRQTMMQGLELLAYFRNRAPLDDSGMPKDRFSAEMPDATLATLKIQPSEPRDSAVYFCASGLLVGGWTEAFFGQGTRLTVV.

The rearrangement joins TRBV5-1 to TRBJ1-2; a weak D match, TRBD1 (5 bases). This CDR3 region has 13 residues. Germline V gene lookup returns CDR1 SGHRS and CDR2 YFSETQ. V gave up 7 bases and J gave up 3 bases, with 13 bases separating them. The CDR3 here is CASSNGADYGYTF. The DNA of the CDR3 is TGCGCCAGCTCCAATGGGGCGGACTATGGCTACACCTTC. Looking up the rest from reference TRBV5-1 and TRBJ1-2 gives the full variable domain: KAGVTQTPRYLIKTRGQQVTLSCSPISGHRSVSWYQQTPGQGLQFLFEYFSETQRNKGNFPGRFSGRQFSNSRSEMNVSTLELGDSALYLCASSNGADYGYTFGSGTRLTVV.

V gene TRBV29-1 combines with J gene TRBJ2-7; a possible D gene is TRBD2 (5 bases). Germline CDR1 and CDR2: SQVTM and ANQGSEA. Trimming stripped 6 bases from V and 4 bases from J, with 16 bases between. This CDR3 comprises 13 residues. The CDR3 loop reads CSVGSRDIYEQYF. The CDR3 nucleotides are TGCAGCGTCGGATCCCGGGATATTTACGAGCAGTACTTC.

J is TRBJ1-2 and V is TRBV15; the match to TRBD1 covers 8 bases. V lost 4 bases and J lost 4; bases outside the gene matches: 5. The CDR3 has 14 amino acids. CDR1 is LNHNV and CDR2 is YYDKDF in the germline V gene (reference sequence). The CDR3 here is CATSKGQAGYGYTF. Here the CDR3 DNA reads TGTGCCACCAGCAAGGGACAGGCCGGCTATGGCTACACCTTC.

J is TRBJ1-1 and V is TRBV5-1, with D hard to call. Germline V gene sequence: CDR1 SGHRS, CDR2 YFSETQ. V was clipped by 1 base and J by 4 bases, with 11 bases between them. This CDR3 region has 14 residues. CDR3 region: CASSLQEVGTEAFF. The CDR3 DNA sequence: TGCGCCAGCAGCTTGCAGGAAGTGGGCACTGAAGCTTTCTTT.

The V and J genes are TRBV25-1 and TRBJ1-5; TRBD1 is a possible D gene (5 bases). Germline CDR1 is MGHDK and CDR2 is SYGVNS. V lost 4 bases, J lost 7 bases, and 8 bases lay in between. The CDR3 spans 12 residues. CDR3: CASSGGEQPQHF. Written as DNA, the CDR3 is TGTGCCAGCAGTGGGGGGGAACAGCCCCAGCATTTT.

This clone was picked up a small number of times. The V gene is TRBV19, the J gene TRBJ1-5; D gene ambiguous. The CDR3 has 12 residues. Germline V gene data show CDR1 as LNHDA and CDR2 as SQIVND (reference sequence). Trimming took off 1 base at V and 9 bases at J, with 7 bases between the two ends. Here the CDR3 DNA reads TGTGCCAGTAGTATAGTTCGCGGGCCCCAGCATTTT. Translating it yields CASSIVRGPQHF.

The rearrangement joins TRBV5-1 to TRBJ1-1; TRBD1 matches 7 bases. Germline CDR1 and CDR2: SGHRS and YFSETQ. The CDR3 is 16 residues long. V dropped 4 bases and J dropped 0; count of bases not matched to a gene: 9. For the CDR3, the DNA is TGCGCCAGCAGCGAGGGACAGCTGGGCATGAACACTGAAGCTTTCTTT. This gives the protein CASSEGQLGMNTEAFF.

The chain links TRBV7-3 to TRBJ2-1; tentative D call: TRBD2 (6 bases). This CDR3 has 16 residues. Germline V CDR1 and CDR2: SGHTA, FQGTGA. V lost 1 base and J 2 bases, leaving 12 bases between the germline ends. This chain's CDR3 is CASSLIGGLPYNEQFF. The CDR3 region has the DNA TGTGCCAGCAGCTTAATCGGGGGTCTCCCCTACAATGAGCAGTTCTTC.

Notes on this clone: Possible read error: a much larger clone is one base away. The chain employs TRBV6-5 and TRBJ1-6; 9 bases align to TRBD1. Germline trimming cut 6 bases from V and 9 bases from J; bases unmatched to any gene: 3. This CDR3 is built from 13 residues. Germline V CDR1 and CDR2: MNHEY, SVGAGI. CDR3 region: CASSVTGGSPLHF. The DNA for the CDR3 is TGTGCCAGCAGCGTGACAGGGGGTTCACCCCTCCACTTT.

This chain joins TRBV3-1 (or the pseudogene TRBV3-2) and TRBJ1-2; 10 bases fit TRBD1. Germline loops: CDR1 LGHDT, CDR2 YNNKEL (reference sequence). CDR3 length equals 14 residues. V was pared by 4 bases and J by 5 bases, with 4 bases of the junction left unmatched. As DNA, the CDR3 is TGTGCCAGCAGCCGCCGGGACAGGGGTTATGGCTACACCTTC. Translated, it gives CASSRRDRGYGYTF.

J is TRBJ1-2 and V is TRBV5-1; the match to TRBD1 covers 7 bases. Germline V gene data show CDR1 as SGHRS and CDR2 as YFSETQ. This CDR3 spans 14 amino acids. The junction had 3 bases not matched to a gene; V was cut back by 4 bases and J by 0 bases. The CDR3 region has the DNA TGCGCCAGCAGCCAGCAGGGGGCTAACTATGGCTACACCTTC. It encodes CASSQQGANYGYTF.

The V gene is TRBV7-2, the J gene TRBJ1-2; 9 positions agree with TRBD1. After removal of 0 bases from V and 2 bases from J, the junction contained 1 base not matched to a gene. The CDR3 consists of 15 residues. The germline gives CDR1 SGHTA, CDR2 FQGNSA. The CDR3 coding sequence is TGTGCCAGCAGCTTAGCCGGGACAGGGAACTATGGCTACACCTTC. Translation gives CASSLAGTGNYGYTF. The entire variable domain, with the rest obtained from reference TRBV7-2 and TRBJ1-2, is as follows: GAGVSQSPSNKVTEKGKDVELRCDPISGHTALYWYRQSLGQGLEFLIYFQGNSAPDKSGLPSDRFSAERTGGSVSTLTIQRTQQEDSAVYLCASSLAGTGNYGYTFGSGTRLTVV.

This clone was observed a single time. Germline and junction disagree at one end, which may indicate a read error. V usage is TRBV2 and J usage is TRBJ2-1; 8 nucleotides agree with TRBD1. Germline V CDR1 and CDR2: SNHLY, FYNNEI. The CDR3 spans 14 residues. As DNA, the CDR3 is TGTGCCAGCAATGAACAGGGGGAAAACAATGAGCAGTTCTTC. Residues: CASNEQGENNEQFF.

The chain carries TRBV15 and TRBJ1-6, with D tentatively TRBD1 (6 bases). Trimming stripped 3 bases from V and 10 bases from J, with 16 bases between. CDR3 length: 15 residues. Germline values: CDR1 LNHNV, CDR2 YYDKDF (reference sequence). The CDR3 nucleotides are TGTGCCACCAGCAGGGCCTGGGGGCGAGGGTCACCCCTCCACTTT. This gives the protein CATSRAWGRGSPLHF.

The V gene is TRBV2, the J gene TRBJ2-3; 10 nucleotides align to TRBD2. The CDR3 contains 15 residues. The germline CDR1 and CDR2 sequences are SNHLY and FYNNEI. The V and J ends lost 6 bases and 4 bases, in that order; junction bases with no gene match: 7. For the CDR3, the DNA is TGTGCCAGCAGAAAAGCGGGGGGGCATTCAGATACGCAGTATTTT. This gives the protein CASRKAGGHSDTQYF.

The chain uses TRBV6-1 and TRBJ1-3, with D possibly matching TRBD1 (6 bases). The germline gives CDR1 MNHNS, CDR2 SASEGT. This CDR3 spans 16 amino acids. V was trimmed by 1 base and J by 2 bases, leaving 12 bases between them. The CDR3 loop is CASSEVYRAPGNTIYF. CDR3 DNA: TGTGCCAGCAGTGAAGTGTACAGGGCCCCTGGAAACACCATATATTTT.

This clone was seen more than once but under ten times. The chain joins TRBV5-1 to TRBJ1-6; TRBD1 is a possible D gene (6 bases). This CDR3 comprises 15 residues. From germline, CDR1 is SGHRS and CDR2 YFSETQ. The V gene lost 0 bases and the J gene lost 7 bases, with 11 bases spanning the gap. The CDR3 sequence is CASSLAGAENSPLHF. The CDR3 coding sequence is TGCGCCAGCAGCTTGGCAGGGGCCGAGAATTCACCCCTCCACTTT.

The rearrangement links TRBV11-2 to TRBJ2-3, with D possibly being TRBD2 (6 bases). In germline, CDR1 is SGHAT, CDR2 FQNNGV. Trimming stripped 5 bases from V and 0 bases from J, with 9 bases between. This CDR3 has 14 residues. The CDR3 spells CASSPGTSTDTQYF. CDR3 in DNA: TGTGCCAGCAGCCCAGGGACTAGCACAGATACGCAGTATTTT.

V usage is TRBV6-5 and J usage is TRBJ2-1; a possible D gene is TRBD2 (7 bases). Trimming removed 7 bases at V and 8 bases at J, with 18 bases between. The CDR3 consists of 14 residues. Germline values: CDR1 MNHEY, CDR2 SVGAGI. The CDR3 sequence: CASTIGGVSHEQFF. The CDR3 coding sequence is TGTGCCAGCACGATAGGGGGGGTCTCGCATGAGCAGTTCTTC.

This chain links TRBV10-3 with TRBJ2-7, with 12 bases aligning to TRBD2. V lost 10 bases and J lost 4; bases outside the gene matches: 11. CDR1 is ENHRY and CDR2 is SYGVKD in the germline V gene. This CDR3 has 15 residues. The CDR3 sequence: CATGLTSGRLYEQYF. The CDR3 bases are TGTGCCACGGGTCTTACTAGCGGGAGGTTGTACGAGCAGTACTTC.

V gene TRBV19 combines with J gene TRBJ2-1, with a possible D match to TRBD1 (5 bases). The CDR3 consists of 14 residues. CDR1 and CDR2 from the germline V gene are LNHDA and SQIVND (reference sequence). The V end lost 3 bases, the J end lost 8 bases, and 14 bases lay between the germline ends. This chain's CDR3 is CASSISPRAHEQFF. The CDR3, as DNA: TGTGCCAGTAGTATCTCTCCCAGGGCCCATGAGCAGTTCTTC.